This T cell receptor (beta chain) emerged from a study of blood T cell repertoires in COVID-19. Whole-study context: Spain, Italy and the United States supplied samples that represented acute and convalescent COVID-19. T cells, B-cell-depleted T cells, or PBMCs provided the cDNA or gDNA that served as material.

As originally analysed: Amplification from reference gene primers served as the basis for estimated nucleated cell counts. TCRdb keeps only in-frame clones here, not all; method: immunoSEQ multiplex PCR. From that table come the V and J calls and clone size; the DNA was used to work out D and trimming. The sample records around 140,000 clones, around 88% being singletons. The germline V gene encodes CDR1 KGHSH and CDR2 LQKENI. The V and J ends lost 0 bases and 2 bases, in that order; junction bases with no gene match: 5. The CDR3 is 17 residues long. This clone showed up just once. This chain joins TRBV18 and TRBJ2-2; 8 bases are shared with TRBD1. The receptor's source is a human donor in a cohort sampled during active COVID-19. Sample: peripheral blood. CDR3 amino acids: CASSPPDRGPNTGELFF. CDR3 DNA: TGTGCCAGCTCACCACCTGACAGGGGTCCTAACACCGGGGAGCTGTTTTTT.